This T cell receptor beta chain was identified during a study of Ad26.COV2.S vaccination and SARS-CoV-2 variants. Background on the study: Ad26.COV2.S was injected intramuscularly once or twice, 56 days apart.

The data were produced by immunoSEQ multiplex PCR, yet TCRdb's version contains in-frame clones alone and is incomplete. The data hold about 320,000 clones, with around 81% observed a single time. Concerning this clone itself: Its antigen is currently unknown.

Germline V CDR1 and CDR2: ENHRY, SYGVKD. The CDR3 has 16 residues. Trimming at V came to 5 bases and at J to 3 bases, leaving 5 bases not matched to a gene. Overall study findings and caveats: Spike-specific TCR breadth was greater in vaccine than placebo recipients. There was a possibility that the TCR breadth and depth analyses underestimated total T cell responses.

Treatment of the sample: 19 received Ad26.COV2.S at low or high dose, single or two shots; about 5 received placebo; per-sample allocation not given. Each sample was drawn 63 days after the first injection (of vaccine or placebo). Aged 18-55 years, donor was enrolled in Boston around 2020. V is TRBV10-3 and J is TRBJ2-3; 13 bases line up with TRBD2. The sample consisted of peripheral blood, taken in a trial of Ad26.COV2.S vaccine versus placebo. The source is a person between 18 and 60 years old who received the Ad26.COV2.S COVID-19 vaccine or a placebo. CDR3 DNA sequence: TGTGCCATCAGTACGACTAGCGGGGGGCGTACAGATACGCAGTATTTT. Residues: CAISTTSGGRTDTQYF.